These 19 T cell receptor beta chains originate from one sample sequenced in a study of blood T cell repertoires in COVID-19. TCRdb keeps only in-frame clones here, not all; method: immunoSEQ multiplex PCR. The sample has approximately 450,000 clones; 80% to 90% are singletons. The material sequenced was PBMCs or T cells enriched from blood (not recorded which). The receptors were sampled from a man aged 25-45 years who had recovered from COVID-19.

The chain uses TRBV7-9 and TRBJ1-2; tentative D call: TRBD1 (6 bases). CDR1 SEHNR and CDR2 FQNEAQ come from the germline V gene (reference sequence). The V end lost 1 base, the J end lost 8 bases, and 23 bases lay between the germline ends. The CDR3 sequence is 17 residues long. CDR3 region: CASSLEWFQGSREGYTF. As DNA, the CDR3 is TGTGCCAGCAGCTTAGAATGGTTCCAGGGGAGTAGGGAAGGCTACACCTTC.

The chain uses TRBV27 and TRBJ1-1, with a weak D call TRBD1 (5 bases). Germline lookup yields CDR1 MNHEY and CDR2 SMNVEV (reference sequence). The CDR3 has 15 residues. Trimming stripped 4 bases from V and 0 bases from J, with 12 bases between. The CDR3 DNA follows: TGTGCCAGCAGTTCGAGGACAAATTTGAACACTGAAGCTTTCTTT. Its translation: CASSSRTNLNTEAFF.

The gene calls are TRBV5-1 and TRBJ2-7; 7 bases are shared with TRBD1. The germline CDR1 and CDR2 sequences are SGHRS and YFSETQ. V dropped 0 bases and J dropped 6; count of bases not matched to a gene: 3. CDR3 size: 13 residues. This CDR3 is CASSLEGGIEQYF. The CDR3 bases are TGCGCCAGCAGCTTGGAAGGGGGCATCGAGCAGTACTTC.

This chain joins TRBV6-1 and TRBJ1-1; 9 positions match TRBD1. Germline V CDR1 and CDR2: MNHNS, SASEGT. Trimming cost V 6 bases and J 3 bases; bases outside gene matches: 11. The CDR3 runs 16 residues. The CDR3 loop reads CASREQGAQMYTEAFF. CDR3 nucleotides: TGTGCCAGCAGAGAACAGGGGGCGCAAATGTACACTGAAGCTTTCTTT.

V and J are TRBV18 and TRBJ2-2; 10 bases are a match to TRBD2. J lost 4 bases, V lost 0 bases, and 2 bases had no gene match. CDR3 size: 16 residues. CDR1 and CDR2 from the germline V gene are KGHSH and LQKENI. CDR3 bases: TGTGCCAGCTCACCACCGCTAGCGGGAGTCACCGGGGAGCTGTTTTTT. It encodes CASSPPLAGVTGELFF.

The chain couples TRBV27 to TRBJ1-2, with D uncertain. The ends were cut back, 0 bases at V and 3 bases at J, with 5 bases in the middle. The CDR3 extends over 13 amino acids. Germline-derived CDR1 and CDR2 are MNHEY and SMNVEV (reference sequence). CDR3 region: CASSLSAYYGYTF. In DNA form, the CDR3 reads TGTGCCAGCAGTTTATCAGCGTACTATGGCTACACCTTC.

The J gene is TRBJ2-4, the V gene TRBV6-1, with 9 bases aligning to TRBD1. The CDR3 is 18 residues long. J was trimmed by 10 bases and V by 3 bases; bases with no gene match: 19. The V gene's germline CDR1 is MNHNS and CDR2 SASEGT. The CDR3 DNA reads as TGTGCCAGCAGTGATGGGACAGGGTCCTTCCAGCGAGCAGCTATTCAGTACTTC. Its translation is CASSDGTGSFQRAAIQYF.

This chain uses TRBV7-2 with TRBJ2-1; 12 bases agree with TRBD2. Germline assignment: CDR1 SGHTA and CDR2 FQGNSA. This CDR3 is 17 amino acids long. With 5 bases clipped from V and 7 bases from J, the junction kept 12 bases outside the gene matches. The CDR3 reads CASSPSSGRAGGNEQFF. The DNA for the CDR3 is TGTGCCAGCAGCCCCTCTAGCGGGAGGGCCGGTGGGAATGAGCAGTTCTTC.

The chain carries TRBV7-8 and TRBJ2-1; D ambiguous. The germline gives CDR1 SGHVS, CDR2 FQNEAQ. Trimming left V 2 bases short and J 7 bases short, with 12 bases between. The CDR3 runs 14 residues. The CDR3: CASSLLGLENEQFF. As DNA, the CDR3 is TGTGCCAGCAGCTTACTGGGTCTGGAGAATGAGCAGTTCTTC.

This chain joins TRBV18 and TRBJ1-1; no clear D gene. This CDR3 has 15 amino acids. Deletions cut 3 bases from V and 4 bases from J, with 15 bases between. CDR1 KGHSH and CDR2 LQKENI come from the germline V gene. The CDR3 region is CASSPLSGAGTEAFF. Written as DNA, the CDR3 is TGTGCCAGCTCACCTTTAAGTGGTGCGGGCACTGAAGCTTTCTTT.

The rearrangement joins TRBV29-1 to TRBJ1-2, with TRBD1 as a possible D gene (6 bases). The CDR3 contains 11 residues. V lost 5 bases, J lost 3 bases, and 7 bases lay in between. CDR1 and CDR2 (germline): SQVTM, ANQGSEA. DNA of the CDR3: TGCAGCGTTCACAGGGACTATGGCTACACCTTC. Translation: CSVHRDYGYTF.

V gene TRBV7-3 combines with J gene TRBJ2-7, with TRBD1 as a possible D gene (5 bases). Germline lookup yields CDR1 SGHTA and CDR2 FQGTGA. The V end was cut by 5 bases, the J end by 6 bases, with 14 bases between. The CDR3 contains 13 residues. The CDR3 spells CASSPTQGLEQYF. The CDR3 DNA is TGTGCCAGCAGCCCCACCCAGGGCCTCGAGCAGTACTTC.

V and J are TRBV7-9 and TRBJ2-7, with TRBD2 matching over 11 bases. The V and J ends lost 6 bases and 3 bases, in that order; junction bases with no gene match: 7. The CDR3 sequence is 15 residues long. Germline lookup yields CDR1 SEHNR and CDR2 FQNEAQ (reference sequence). This chain's CDR3 is CASSQGLAVNYEQYF. Written as DNA, the CDR3 is TGTGCCAGCAGTCAGGGACTAGCGGTGAACTACGAGCAGTACTTC.

This clone was seen just once. This chain joins TRBV15 and TRBJ1-1; 7 positions agree with TRBD1. CDR3 size: 15 residues. CDR1 is LNHNV, CDR2 YYDKDF, per germline (reference sequence). The V gene end was trimmed by 0 bases and the J gene end by 7 bases; junction bases not matched to a gene: 8. The CDR3 nucleotides are TGTGCCACCAGCAGAGATAGGACAGGAGGGGATGAAGCTTTCTTT. The encoded protein is CATSRDRTGGDEAFF.

The rearrangement uses TRBV5-4 and TRBJ1-2; 8 bases match TRBD1. In germline, CDR1 is SGHNT, CDR2 YYREEE (reference sequence). After removal of 4 bases from V and 7 bases from J, the junction contained 12 bases not matched to a gene. The CDR3 runs 15 residues. This CDR3 is CASSLGGQGASGYTF. CDR3 nucleotide sequence: TGTGCCAGCAGCCTTGGGGGGCAGGGGGCGAGTGGCTACACCTTC.

This rearrangement joins TRBV6-5 to TRBJ1-4; D remains ambiguous. Germline CDR1 is MNHEY and CDR2 is SVGAGI. V gave up 0 bases and J gave up 0 bases, with 8 bases separating them. This CDR3 has 16 residues. CDR3: CASSYSSAATNEKLFF. The CDR3, as DNA: TGTGCCAGCAGTTACTCGAGCGCTGCAACTAATGAAAAACTGTTTTTT.

The chain has TRBV18 and TRBJ2-1, with 9 bases lining up with TRBD2. The CDR3 sequence is 16 residues long. J lost 4 bases, V lost 3 bases, and 7 bases had no gene match. CDR1 and CDR2 (germline): KGHSH, LQKENI. The CDR3 sequence: CASSPSRTSDYNEQFF. The DNA of the CDR3 is TGTGCCAGCTCACCTTCGCGGACTAGCGATTACAATGAGCAGTTCTTC.

V gene TRBV4-1 combines with J gene TRBJ1-6; 7 nucleotides align to TRBD1. The V segment lost 2 bases and the J segment 7 bases; nucleotides outside the gene matches: 5. The CDR3 length is 15 residues. From germline, CDR1 is MGHRA and CDR2 YSYEKL. The CDR3 sequence: CASSQLRDSNSPLHF. CDR3 bases: TGCGCCAGCAGCCAACTCCGGGACAGCAATTCACCCCTCCACTTT.

The chain employs TRBV10-1 and TRBJ2-7; 11 bases fit TRBD2. The CDR3 runs to 15 residues. Trimming cost V 3 bases and J 4 bases; bases outside gene matches: 5. Germline CDR1 reads WNHNN; CDR2 reads SYGVQD (reference sequence). The CDR3 here is CASSDLLAGEYEQYF. CDR3 nucleotides: TGCGCCAGCAGTGATTTACTAGCGGGAGAATACGAGCAGTACTTC.